This T cell receptor beta chain was documented in a study of CD4 T cells in relation to SARS-CoV-2 and coronaviruses. On the study more broadly: Median patient age was approximately 38 years, spanning 21 to 72 years. Convalescent patients were about eight males and 4 females; two were Hispanic.

Deep TCR-beta sequencing used DNA from uncultured naive and memory CD4+ T cells. The table came from immunoSEQ multiplex PCR; TCRdb's copy has only in-frame clones and leaves some out. Of 30,000 to 45,000 clones in the sample, more than 75% are singletons; the top ten hold less than 10%. The germline V gene encodes CDR1 LGHNA and CDR2 YSLEER. The V and J ends lost 0 bases and 2 bases respectively, with 7 bases between them. The length of the CDR3 is 14 residues. The chain links TRBV4-3 to TRBJ1-2; no reliable D call. The TCR comes from an adult with COVID-19. Source material: memory CD4+ T cells from PBMCs. CDR3 nucleotide sequence: TGCGCCAGCAGCCAAGATCAGGACAACTATGGCTACACCTTC. Protein sequence: CASSQDQDNYGYTF.